This TCR beta chain was identified in a study of blood T cell repertoires in COVID-19. The ends lost 2 bases at V and 5 bases at J; junction bases unmatched: 8. This CDR3 comprises 16 residues. Germline CDR1 and CDR2: LGHDT and YNNKEL (reference sequence). The age range of participants was 18 to 89 years, with residence in under 30 US areas. Assay used: immunoSEQ multiplex PCR; TCRdb lists only in-frame clones, some missing. The top ten hold approximately 9.5% of the sample, which has fewer than 300,000 clones, around nine tenths seen once. The genes are TRBV3-1 (or the pseudogene TRBV3-2) and TRBJ2-7, with 11 bases fitting TRBD2. Sequences were obtained from PBMCs or T cells enriched from blood (not recorded which). The clonotype originates from a man in his forties who had recovered from COVID-19. The CDR3 region is CASSQLISLAGDEQYF. CDR3 DNA sequence: TGTGCCAGCAGCCAACTAATTTCACTAGCGGGAGACGAGCAGTACTTC.